A single TCR beta chain is shown here with its context. It has no known antigen specificity. Qualities for individual bases were not recorded, and no much larger clone is one base off. The CDR3 regions of human TCRbeta chains were subjected to immunosequencing. As for the original processing: TCRs in the repertoires were compared against a reference library of SARS-CoV-2-specific TCRs that had been generated with the MIRA antigen-specificity platform. Breadth was defined as the fraction of unique TCRs that were SARS-CoV-2-associated. Depth was defined as the fraction of total T cells that were SARS-CoV-2-associated. Using the MIRA data, each spike-specific TCR was assigned both to the spike region to which the TCR was reactive and to a CD4 or CD8 class. Log10-transformed breadth and depth values were compared by one-way ANOVA with Sidak's multiple comparisons tests. As stored in TCRdb, this immuneACCESS dataset retains in-frame rearrangements with V and J assigned. A fraction of the clones does not appear; measured against another copy, unresolved V genes explain less than half of the discrepancy, and the remainder lacks a known reason. V and J calls and clone size come straight from that table; D and trimming were deduced from the DNA. The sample has 180,000 or so clones on record, around 90% of them singletons. The ten biggest clones cover 3.5% to 5.5% of the sample.

The data originate from a study of T cell responses to AZD1222 COVID-19 vaccine listed by TCRdb under 2021. As for the study more broadly: A total of under 250 trial participants underwent TCR sequencing, of whom 200 to 220 had received two doses of AZD1222 and 26 had received two doses of the MenACWY control vaccine. Trial participants were enrolled by age into 18-55, 56-69 and 70-plus year subgroups, with 148, 28 and 57 TCR-sequenced participants respectively. The full study reports these points: The vaccine-associated CD4 TCRs covered the entire spike protein, and the dominant responses fell in regions 160-218 and 743-854. In the small 56-69-year group, the increase in depth fell short of significance, most likely because of low power. Conclusions about previously exposed vaccinees are limited, since just 6 or 7 AZD1222 recipients were seropositive for SARS-CoV-2 at baseline. Nearly half of unique spike-specific TCRs reportedly recognized epitopes outside regions mutated in the B.1.351 and B.1.1.7 variants. Because no day 14 peak-response samples were available, the repertoires could be characterized only after the peak T cell response. Participants were mostly white British and included more females than males, and it was suggested by the authors that clonal diversity may have been underestimated. Spike-specific TCR breadth and depth rose significantly after two AZD1222 doses compared with day 0 and with MenACWY recipients.

Trimming removed 5 bases from V and 6 bases from J, leaving 14 bases between the germline ends. The CDR3 goes from the cysteine to the phenylalanine over 14 residues. Of the read, only the CDR3 DNA is kept; its 42 bases are in frame from base 1. For CDR1 and CDR2, the germline V gene (reference sequence) lists LNHDA and SQIVND. The sample's time point label, in plain terms: about 28 days (+/-7) after the second vaccine dose. The treatment or condition label of this sample denotes: meningococcal conjugate vaccine given as trial control. Vaccinee samples came from UK trials COV001 and COV002, including a single-blind randomized controlled phase 2/3 trial of AZD1222 (ChAdOx1 nCoV-19) in healthy adults. For TCRbeta chain sequencing, PBMC samples from trial participants were taken at day 0 and at day 28 after the second dose.

Here the chain combines TRBV19 and TRBJ1-5, with no confidently assigned D gene. This sequence was found in an adult who received the MenACWY meningococcal vaccine as a control. Sequencing was performed on peripheral blood, taken 28 days after the second dose of the MenACWY control vaccine. Here the CDR3 is given as CASSSPGLAQPQHF. The nucleotides read TGTGCCAGTAGTTCACCCGGTTTGGCTCAGCCCCAGCATTTT.